Each of the 10 T cell receptor beta chains below was sequenced from the same sample in a study of blood T cell repertoires in COVID-19. TCRdb's copy holds only in-frame clones and misses some; the assay was immunoSEQ multiplex PCR. Here the sample spans around 47,000 clones, roughly four fifths being singletons. The source material was peripheral blood. The receptor source for this set is a human donor in a cohort sampled during active COVID-19.

The chain is built from TRBV5-4 and TRBJ2-3; a possible D gene is TRBD2 (6 bases). V lost 7 bases and J lost 0, with 12 bases in between. The CDR3 runs 14 residues. Germline CDR1 SGHNT, CDR2 YYREEE (reference sequence). In DNA form, the CDR3 reads TGTGCCAGCGGGCGGGATACTAGCACAGATACGCAGTATTTT. It specifies CASGRDTSTDTQYF. The variable domain in full, with the rest retrieved from reference TRBV5-4 and TRBJ2-3, is ETGVTQSPTHLIKTRGQQVTLRCSSQSGHNTVSWYQQALGQGPQFIFQYYREEENGRGNFPPRFSGLQFPNYSSELNVNALELDDSALYLCASGRDTSTDTQYFGPGTRLTVL.

This chain links TRBV28 with TRBJ2-5; perhaps TRBD1 as D (6 bases). The CDR3 loop spans 14 amino acids. Trimming pared 6 bases from V and 5 bases from J, leaving 16 bases between. CDR1 MDHEN and CDR2 SYDVKM come from the germline V gene. The CDR3 coding sequence is TGTGCCAGCAGCACCCCGGACAGTACTGAGACCCAGTACTTC. Translation gives CASSTPDSTETQYF.

This clone was counted once. CDR3 DNA: TGTGCCAGCAGTTTTAGGGGATTATTCAAAGAGACCCAGTACTTC. This sequence encodes CASSFRGLFKETQYF. The rearrangement links TRBV6-2 or TRBV6-3 to TRBJ2-5, with D perhaps TRBD1 (5 bases). Germline V lookup: CDR1 MNHEY, CDR2 SVGEGT. The ends were cut back, 4 bases at V and 3 bases at J, with 15 bases in the middle. This CDR3 contains 15 residues.

The rearrangement uses TRBV3-1 (or the pseudogene TRBV3-2) and TRBJ2-3, with 7 bases that match TRBD2. The germline V gene has CDR1 LGHDT and CDR2 YNNKEL (reference sequence). V shed 3 bases and J 0 bases; nucleotides not matched to a gene: 9. This CDR3 is built from 17 residues. The CDR3 bases are TGTGCCAGCAGCCACACTCCGGGGGGAACTAGCACAGATACGCAGTATTTT. Protein sequence: CASSHTPGGTSTDTQYF.

The chain joins TRBV10-3 to TRBJ2-3, with a weak D call TRBD2 (6 bases). Deletions cut 5 bases from V and 3 bases from J, with 12 bases between. Per germline, CDR1 ENHRY and CDR2 SYGVKD. The CDR3 runs to 14 residues. The CDR3 nucleotides are TGTGCCATCAGTCCGGGACTTAATACAGATACGCAGTATTTT. Its translation: CAISPGLNTDTQYF.

The gene calls are TRBV4-1 and TRBJ2-3; 8 nucleotides line up with TRBD2. The CDR3 is 16 residues long. Germline values: CDR1 MGHRA, CDR2 YSYEKL. The ends lost 1 base at V and 1 base at J; junction bases unmatched: 4. The CDR3 loop reads CASSQVPAGGTDTQYF. CDR3 sequence (DNA): TGCGCCAGCAGCCAAGTACCAGCGGGGGGCACAGATACGCAGTATTTT.

The DNA for the CDR3 is TGTGCCAGCAGTTTATGGTCGGGGGAGGATGGCTACACCTTC. Translation: CASSLWSGEDGYTF. The chain couples TRBV27 to TRBJ1-2; TRBD1 might be the D (5 bases). The germline V gene has CDR1 MNHEY and CDR2 SMNVEV (reference sequence). This CDR3 spans 14 amino acids. Between the trimmed V and J ends, which lost 1 base and 6 bases, there was a span of 12 bases.

V usage is TRBV5-1 and J usage is TRBJ2-1; TRBD1 might be the D (6 bases). The CDR3 is 14 amino acids. The germline V gene has CDR1 SGHRS and CDR2 YFSETQ. The V and J ends lost 4 bases and 5 bases respectively, with 13 bases between them. The CDR3 is CASSLLTGDNEQFF. The CDR3 nucleotides read TGCGCCAGCAGCCTCCTGACAGGAGACAATGAGCAGTTCTTC. Based on the CDR3 plus reference TRBV5-1 and TRBJ2-1, the full variable domain is KAGVTQTPRYLIKTRGQQVTLSCSPISGHRSVSWYQQTPGQGLQFLFEYFSETQRNKGNFPGRFSGRQFSNSRSEMNVSTLELGDSALYLCASSLLTGDNEQFFGPGTRLTVL.

The chain uses TRBV5-6 and TRBJ1-2; TRBD1 agrees at 7 bases. Germline assignment: CDR1 SGHDT and CDR2 YYEEEE. With V trimmed by 2 bases and J by 6 bases, 13 bases remained unmatched. This CDR3 contains 16 residues. DNA of the CDR3: TGTGCCAGCAGCTTTGGTCTCAGGACAGGTGACCATGGCTACACCTTC. The encoded protein is CASSFGLRTGDHGYTF.

V gene TRBV27 combines with J gene TRBJ1-2, with 10 bases fitting TRBD1. Germline CDR1 is MNHEY and CDR2 is SMNVEV (reference sequence). The CDR3 is 15 amino acids. Losses at the gene ends were 7 bases for V and 0 bases for J; bases not matched to a gene: 5. This CDR3 is CASKGQGLPNYGYTF. The CDR3 nucleotides are TGTGCCAGCAAGGGACAGGGGCTTCCTAACTATGGCTACACCTTC.